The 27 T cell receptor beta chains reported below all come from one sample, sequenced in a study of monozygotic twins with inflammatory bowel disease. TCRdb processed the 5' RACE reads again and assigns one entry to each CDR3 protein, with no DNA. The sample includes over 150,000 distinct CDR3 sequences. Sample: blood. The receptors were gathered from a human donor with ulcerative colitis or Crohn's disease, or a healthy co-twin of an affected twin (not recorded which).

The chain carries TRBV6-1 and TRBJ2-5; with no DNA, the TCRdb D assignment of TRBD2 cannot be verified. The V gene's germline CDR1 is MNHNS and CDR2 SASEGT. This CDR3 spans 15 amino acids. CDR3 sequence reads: CASSAGLSIQETQYF.

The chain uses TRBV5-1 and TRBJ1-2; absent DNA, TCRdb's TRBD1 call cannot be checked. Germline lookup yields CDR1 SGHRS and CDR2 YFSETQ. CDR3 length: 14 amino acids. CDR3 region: CASSLTGTALPYTF. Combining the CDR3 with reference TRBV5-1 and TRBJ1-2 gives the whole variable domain KAGVTQTPRYLIKTRGQQVTLSCSPISGHRSVSWYQQTPGQGLQFLFEYFSETQRNKGNFPGRFSGRQFSNSRSEMNVSTLELGDSALYLCASSLTGTALPYTFGSGTRLTVV.

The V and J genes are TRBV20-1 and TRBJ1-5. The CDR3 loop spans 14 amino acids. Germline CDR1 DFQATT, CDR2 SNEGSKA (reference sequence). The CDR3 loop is CSASTGELNQPQHF.

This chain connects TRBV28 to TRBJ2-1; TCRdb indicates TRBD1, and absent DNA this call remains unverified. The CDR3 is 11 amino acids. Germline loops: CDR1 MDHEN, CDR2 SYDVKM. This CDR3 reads CASSLRDREFF.

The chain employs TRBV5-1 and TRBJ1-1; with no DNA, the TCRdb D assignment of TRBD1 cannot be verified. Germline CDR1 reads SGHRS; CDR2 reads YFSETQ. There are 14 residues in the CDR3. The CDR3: CASSGGEVGTEAFF. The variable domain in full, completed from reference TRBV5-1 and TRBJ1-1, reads KAGVTQTPRYLIKTRGQQVTLSCSPISGHRSVSWYQQTPGQGLQFLFEYFSETQRNKGNFPGRFSGRQFSNSRSEMNVSTLELGDSALYLCASSGGEVGTEAFFGQGTRLTVV.

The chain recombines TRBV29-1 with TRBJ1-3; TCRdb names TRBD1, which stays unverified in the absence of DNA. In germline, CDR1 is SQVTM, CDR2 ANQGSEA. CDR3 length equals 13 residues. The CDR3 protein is CSVDGGTGNTIYF.

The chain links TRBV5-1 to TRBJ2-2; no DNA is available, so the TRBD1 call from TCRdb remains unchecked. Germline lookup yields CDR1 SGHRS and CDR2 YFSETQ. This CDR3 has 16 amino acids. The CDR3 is CASQNRGEANTGELFF.

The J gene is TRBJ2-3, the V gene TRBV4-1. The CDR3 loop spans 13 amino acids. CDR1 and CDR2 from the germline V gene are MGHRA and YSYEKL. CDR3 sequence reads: CASSQFSTDTQYF.

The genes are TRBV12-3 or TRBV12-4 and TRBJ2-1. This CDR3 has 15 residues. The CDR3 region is CASNLGTRSYNEQFF.

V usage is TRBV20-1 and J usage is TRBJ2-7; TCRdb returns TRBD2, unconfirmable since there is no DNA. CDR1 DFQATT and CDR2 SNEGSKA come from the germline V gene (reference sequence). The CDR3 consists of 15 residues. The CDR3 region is CSAREGLARSYEQYF.

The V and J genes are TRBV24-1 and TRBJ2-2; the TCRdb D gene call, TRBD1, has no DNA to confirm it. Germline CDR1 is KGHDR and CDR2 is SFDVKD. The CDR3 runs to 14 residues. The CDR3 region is CATRPTGVHGELFF.

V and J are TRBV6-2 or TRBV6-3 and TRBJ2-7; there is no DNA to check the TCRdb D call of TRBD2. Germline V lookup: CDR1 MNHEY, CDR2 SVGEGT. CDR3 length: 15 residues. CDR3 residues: CASTISLAETYEQYF.

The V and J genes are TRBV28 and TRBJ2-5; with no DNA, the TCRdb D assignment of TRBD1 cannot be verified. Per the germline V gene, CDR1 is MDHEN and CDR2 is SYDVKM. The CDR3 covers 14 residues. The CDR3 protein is CASSLGPNQETQYF.

CDR3 sequence reads: CASSKGTGGSSYNEQFF. The chain uses TRBV7-3 and TRBJ2-1; TCRdb gives TRBD1 as the D gene, but with no DNA this cannot be confirmed. Germline V gene lookup returns CDR1 SGHTA and CDR2 FQGTGA. This CDR3 is 17 amino acids long. Looking up the rest from reference TRBV7-3 and TRBJ2-1 gives the full variable domain: GAGVSQTPSNKVTEKGKYVELRCDPISGHTALYWYRQSLGQGPEFLIYFQGTGAADDSGLPNDRFFAVRPEGSVSTLKIQRTERGDSAVYLCASSKGTGGSSYNEQFFGPGTRLTVL.

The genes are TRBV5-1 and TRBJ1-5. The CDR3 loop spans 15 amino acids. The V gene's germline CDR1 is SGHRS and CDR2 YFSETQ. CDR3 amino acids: CASSLDGYSNQPQHF.

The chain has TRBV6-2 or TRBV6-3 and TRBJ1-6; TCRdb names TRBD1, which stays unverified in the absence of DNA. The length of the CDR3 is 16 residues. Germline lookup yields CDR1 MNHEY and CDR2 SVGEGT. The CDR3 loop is CASSYSQGPSHSPLHF.

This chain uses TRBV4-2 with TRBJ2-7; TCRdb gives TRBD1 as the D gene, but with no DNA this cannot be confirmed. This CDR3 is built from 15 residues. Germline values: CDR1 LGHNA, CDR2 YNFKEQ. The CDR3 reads CASSQAPGPTYEQYF.

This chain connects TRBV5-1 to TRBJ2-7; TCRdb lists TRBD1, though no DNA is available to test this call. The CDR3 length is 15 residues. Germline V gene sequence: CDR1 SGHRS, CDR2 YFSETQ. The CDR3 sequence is CASSLESGGPYEQYF.

The CDR3 spells CASSLDGMGTTGELFF. V gene TRBV5-1 combines with J gene TRBJ2-2; TCRdb's D gene call, TRBD2, goes unchecked for lack of DNA. This CDR3 contains 16 residues. Germline values: CDR1 SGHRS, CDR2 YFSETQ.

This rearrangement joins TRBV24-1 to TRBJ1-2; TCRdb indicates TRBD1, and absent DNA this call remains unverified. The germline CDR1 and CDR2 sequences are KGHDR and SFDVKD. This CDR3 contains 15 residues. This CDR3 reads CATSESDLGDRGYTF.

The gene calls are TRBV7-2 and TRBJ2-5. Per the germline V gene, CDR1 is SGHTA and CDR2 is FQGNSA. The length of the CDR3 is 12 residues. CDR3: CASSLEWGTQYF.

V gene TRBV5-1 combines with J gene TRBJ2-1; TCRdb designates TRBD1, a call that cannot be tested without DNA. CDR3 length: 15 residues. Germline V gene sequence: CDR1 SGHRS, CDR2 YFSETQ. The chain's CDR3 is CASSTGTGSYNEQFF.

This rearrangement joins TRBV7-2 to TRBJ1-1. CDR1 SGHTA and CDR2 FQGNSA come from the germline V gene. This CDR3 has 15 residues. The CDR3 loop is CASSPTGIMNTEAFF.

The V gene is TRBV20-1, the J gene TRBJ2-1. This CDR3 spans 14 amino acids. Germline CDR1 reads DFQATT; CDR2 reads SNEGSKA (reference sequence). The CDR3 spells CSARDSSSYNEQFF.

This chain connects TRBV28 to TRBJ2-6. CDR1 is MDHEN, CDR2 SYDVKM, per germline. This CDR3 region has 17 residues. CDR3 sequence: CASTPSGFVAGANVLTF.

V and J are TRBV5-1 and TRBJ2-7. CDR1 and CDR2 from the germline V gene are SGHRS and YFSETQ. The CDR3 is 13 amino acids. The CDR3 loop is CASSLTDYYEQYF.

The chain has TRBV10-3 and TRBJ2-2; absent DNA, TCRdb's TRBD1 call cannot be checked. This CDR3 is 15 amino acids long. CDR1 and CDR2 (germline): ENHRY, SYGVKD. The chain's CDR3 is CAISVTGGSTGELFF.